This T cell receptor (beta chain) is drawn from a study of CD8 T cells in Susac syndrome. In blood CD8+ and CD4+ T cells, TCR beta underwent sequencing. While CD8+ and CD4+ T cells were isolated negatively, TEMRA cells were enriched by FACS. Random-hexamer reverse transcription was applied to about 0.45 to 1 ug RNA. Amplification of TCR beta CDR3 by immunoSEQ multiplex PCR spanned 54 Vbeta and 13 Jbeta. TCRdb ran MiXCR on the immunoSEQ multiplex PCR reads and lists one entry per CDR3 protein. The sample includes some 120,000 distinct CDR3 sequences, 85% to 95% seen only once; the top ten take roughly 0.11%. About this clonotype itself: The final CDR3 position lacks the conserved phenylalanine or tryptophan, pointing to a likely read error.

This CDR3 is 18 amino acids long. Trimming cost V 2 bases and J 2 bases, with 21 bases left between them. Germline loops: CDR1 SGHDN, CDR2 FVKESK. The specimen was CD8+ T cells from PBMCs. The rearrangement links TRBV14 to TRBJ2-5; no reliable D call. This clonotype originated in a human donor in good health. This chain's CDR3 is CASSQPISGFGLQETQYL. The CDR3 DNA follows: TGTGCCAGCAGCCAACCGATTTCCGGATTTGGTTTGCAAGAGACCCAGTACCTC.